This T cell receptor beta chain was observed in a study of blood T cell repertoires in COVID-19. TCRdb's copy holds only in-frame clones and misses some; the assay was immunoSEQ multiplex PCR. The table includes 150,000 to 200,000 clones, 75% to 85% detected once. This CDR3 comprises 15 residues. After removal of 4 bases from V and 4 bases from J, the junction contained 9 bases not matched to a gene. The germline V gene encodes CDR1 SGDLS and CDR2 YYNGEE. Sequencing was done on a sample of PBMCs or T cells enriched from blood (not recorded which). This chain joins TRBV9 and TRBJ2-5; 8 bases map to TRBD1. The sequence was collected from a woman in her forties or fifties with acute COVID-19. The CDR3 here is CASSKTGQVGETQYF. In DNA, the CDR3 is TGTGCCAGCAGCAAAACGGGACAGGTGGGAGAGACCCAGTACTTC.